The T cell receptor beta chain under discussion was sequenced for a study of CD8 T cells in Susac syndrome. After extraction with the RNeasy kit, roughly 0.45 to 1 ug of the RNA was reverse transcribed using random hexamers. TCRdb ran MiXCR on the immunoSEQ multiplex PCR reads and lists one entry per CDR3 protein. The sample holds 77,000 or so distinct CDR3 sequences; about 92% are singletons and the top ten take about 0.52%. V was clipped by 2 bases and J by 8 bases; unmatched bases: 10. Germline loops: CDR1 MNHEY, CDR2 SVGAGI. The CDR3 totals 18 residues. This chain connects TRBV6-5 to TRBJ2-3, with 16 bases fitting TRBD2. The TCR originated in a human donor with Susac syndrome. Source material: CD4+ T cells from PBMCs. CDR3 sequence reads: CASSYPLGTSGGAGTQYF. The CDR3 coding sequence is TGTGCCAGCAGTTACCCCCTCGGGACTAGCGGGGGGGCCGGTACGCAGTATTTT.